Listed below are T cell receptor beta chains from one sample, sequenced in a study of CD8 T cells in Susac syndrome. TCRdb fed the immunoSEQ multiplex PCR reads into MiXCR, producing one record per CDR3 protein. This sample has fewer than 350,000 distinct CDR3 sequences, with 75% to 85% found just once. Sequenced material: CD8+ T cells from PBMCs. Receptors were obtained from a human donor with multiple sclerosis. CDR3s leave out the opening cysteine and the closing phenylalanine or tryptophan. D genes are given only for firm matches. Clone sizes are given selectively: once, few, many, or a class where the clone is expanded.

j_call clone_size v_call d_call cdr3_aa
TRBJ2-1 . TRBV4-3 TRBD2 ASSQDIASGPYNEQF
TRBJ1-6 . TRBV13 TRBD1 ASSYGKGASRNSPLH
TRBJ2-7 . TRBV27 . ASSFGGLRGPYEQY
TRBJ2-2 . TRBV28 TRBD1 ASSLQGVYTGELF
TRBJ2-5 . TRBV12-3/TRBV12-4 . ASSGGTQY
TRBJ1-1 . TRBV27 . ASSLNRPTEAF
TRBJ2-7 few TRBV19 TRBD2 ASTSSGTYEQY
TRBJ2-7 . TRBV11-2 . ASSLEPGDYEQY
TRBJ1-2 . TRBV4-3 TRBD1 ASSQFTGGGNYGYT
TRBJ2-7 . TRBV9 TRBD1 ASSEGTGSSYEQY
TRBJ2-3 few TRBV11-2 TRBD2 ASSLVREPDTQY
TRBJ1-5 . TRBV19 TRBD1 ASRADRKGVRSNQPQH
TRBJ2-7 few TRBV7-9 TRBD1 ASRRTGEAYEQY
TRBJ2-2 . TRBV24-1 . ATSDRYRDGTGELF
TRBJ2-1 . TRBV27 . ASSLTSGTRDEQF
TRBJ2-1 . TRBV7-6 . ASSSPGGEDNEQF
TRBJ2-7 . TRBV6-1 . ASSPPGLAHVPSYEQY
TRBJ2-1 . TRBV24-1 . ATSREYEQF
TRBJ2-1 . TRBV10-3 TRBD2 ASYGLARHEQF
TRBJ1-5 once TRBV6-5 . ASSDGMGSNQPQH
TRBJ2-5 . TRBV3-1 . ASSQDRRRDWQETQY
TRBJ2-6 . TRBV11-2 . ASSTVRGLSGANVLT
TRBJ2-6 . TRBV1 . TSSQDNENYSGANVLT
TRBJ2-1 . TRBV6-2/TRBV6-3 . ASSPSLPHNEQF
TRBJ1-1 . TRBV28 . ASSDRDGTEAF
TRBJ2-1 . TRBV9 . ASSVVDGNEAYNEQF
TRBJ1-2 . TRBV7-9 . ASSQAYERFYGYT
TRBJ2-1 . TRBV25-1 . ASSVIRDRSYNEQF
TRBJ2-2 . TRBV20-1 TRBD2 SALRGLAGARSSGELF
TRBJ2-7 . TRBV4-3 TRBD2 ASSRLAGYLNEQY
TRBJ2-1 . TRBV28 . ASSGDRYNEQF
TRBJ2-1 . TRBV19 . ASSIDFRQSYNEQF
TRBJ2-5 . TRBV6-1 . ASSEFRAVFGETQY
TRBJ2-3 . TRBV7-2 . ASSSLLVRMTDTQY
TRBJ1-3 . TRBV4-3 . ASSQGGPISGNTIY
TRBJ2-1 . TRBV4-3 . ASSQEGVPYNEQF
TRBJ2-7 . TRBV15 . ATSRDSAGAYEQY
TRBJ2-1 few TRBV7-2 . ASSLEGVYEQF
TRBJ1-1 . TRBV12-3/TRBV12-4 . ASSPVRGPDTEAF
TRBJ2-7 . TRBV27 TRBD2 ASSPGTRAYEQY
TRBJ1-1 . TRBV7-2 . ASSFLNTEAF
TRBJ2-1 . TRBV7-3 . ASSLILGGVSPYNEQF
TRBJ1-2 . TRBV10-3 TRBD1 AINEGQGPSPYGYGYT
TRBJ1-6 . TRBV7-9 TRBD1 ASSPPGTGGYNSPLH
TRBJ2-1 few TRBV11-2 . ASCCEQF
TRBJ1-5 . TRBV24-1 . ATSDYQAGVGQPQH
TRBJ1-5 . TRBV6-5 TRBD1 ASSYSGDSYQPQH
TRBJ2-6 . TRBV28 TRBD2 ASSWTSGMGGANVLT
TRBJ2-7 . TRBV10-2 . ASSDSNLGRFYEQY
TRBJ2-1 . TRBV29-1 TRBD1 SVEGTGVGHNEQF
TRBJ1-1 . TRBV12-3/TRBV12-4 TRBD1 ASSLAGTEPMNTEAF
TRBJ2-2 . TRBV9 . ASSVAGEGTGELF
TRBJ2-5 few TRBV7-3 TRBD1 ASSFTGTGEETQY
TRBJ2-5 . TRBV4-3 . ASSQDLEGAQETQY